Given below is one T cell receptor beta chain in context. Its antigen is not identified. This sample was included in a study of cytomegalovirus exposure and HLA in healthy donors. Study-level results: When a later analysis compared HLA-associated TCR beta chains with equally common others, the HLA-associated chains turned out to be more clonally expanded and to have lower generation probabilities. Presence/absence analyses supposed approximately even sequencing depth among donors.

CDR1 MNHNS and CDR2 SASEGT come from the germline V gene. CDR3 size: 13 residues. Researchers ran the PCR with 60 Vbeta and 13 Jbeta primers. Profiled with immunoSEQ multiplex PCR; TCRdb holds only in-frame clones, not every one. This table holds over 80,000 clones, around 73% found once. V and J are TRBV6-1 and TRBJ2-5; 11 positions match TRBD2. Matching the DNA end better, TRBJ2-7 makes the J call doubtful. Sequenced: PBMCs. The clonotype originates from a middle-aged man in good health and CMV-seronegative. Written as DNA, the CDR3 is TGTGCCAGCATAGCGGGGGGGCTCTACGAGCAGTACTTC. The encoded protein is CASIAGGLYEQYF.